This T cell receptor beta chain emerged from a study of blood T cell repertoires in COVID-19. At the level of the study: Samples came from the United States, Italy and Spain, spanning acute and convalescent COVID-19.

Clones were read by immunoSEQ multiplex PCR, and TCRdb kept only the in-frame ones, dropping some. The sample holds about 88,000 clones, 70% to 90% seen once. The V and J ends lost 0 bases and 5 bases respectively, with 11 bases between them. The CDR3 runs 14 residues. CDR1 SGHRS and CDR2 YFSETQ come from the germline V gene. The sequenced sample consisted of peripheral blood. This sequence originates from an elderly woman with acute or convalescent COVID-19. The genes are TRBV5-1 and TRBJ1-2; D possibly corresponds to TRBD1 (5 bases). The CDR3 DNA sequence: TGCGCCAGCAGCTTGGAGACAGATCATTATGGCTACACCTTC. It encodes CASSLETDHYGYTF.